The TCR beta chain under discussion was sequenced for a study of blood T cell repertoires in COVID-19. Study-level information: T cells, B-cell-depleted T cells, or PBMCs provided the cDNA or gDNA that served as material.

Assay: immunoSEQ multiplex PCR; the TCRdb copy retains only in-frame clones and omits some. This table holds over 150,000 clones, 85% found once. V dropped 4 bases and J dropped 6; count of bases not matched to a gene: 6. This CDR3 is 14 amino acids long. Germline V gene lookup returns CDR1 MNHEY and CDR2 SVGEGT. The TCR was taken from a woman aged 55-70 years with COVID-19, enrolled during active disease. Sequencing was done on a sample of peripheral blood. This rearrangement joins TRBV6-2 or TRBV6-3 to TRBJ1-1; 9 bases are shared with TRBD1. In DNA form, the CDR3 reads TGTGCCAGCAGTTCCGGACAGGGGTGGTCTGAAGCTTTCTTT. This translates into CASSSGQGWSEAFF.